The next 27 T cell receptor beta chains were all read from a single sample in a study of cytomegalovirus exposure and HLA in healthy donors. Method: immunoSEQ multiplex PCR; TCRdb's copy keeps in-frame clones and lacks some. The sample records about 270,000 clones, around 85% being singletons. The sample consisted of PBMCs. The source of these receptors is a woman aged 18-35 years in good health and CMV-seronegative.

This clone was counted once. This chain connects TRBV28 to TRBJ2-7, with 7 bases fitting TRBD1. Germline V lookup: CDR1 MDHEN, CDR2 SYDVKM. This CDR3 spans 13 amino acids. V shed 7 bases, J shed 0 bases, and the junction held 3 bases outside the gene matches. As DNA, the CDR3 is TGTGCCAGCACCAGGGGGAGCTCCTACGAGCAGTACTTC. Its protein is CASTRGSSYEQYF.

The V call is TRBV2, the J call TRBJ2-3, with D maybe TRBD2 (5 bases). V was shortened by 6 bases and J by 4 bases, with 14 bases between the two germline ends. The CDR3 has 14 residues. In germline, CDR1 is SNHLY, CDR2 FYNNEI. The chain's CDR3 is CASRTAEGSDTQYF. DNA of the CDR3: TGTGCCAGCAGGACCGCTGAGGGTTCAGATACGCAGTATTTT.

V is TRBV7-2 and J is TRBJ1-6; 8 positions match TRBD1. This CDR3 region has 16 residues. Trimming removed 6 bases from V and 5 bases from J; junction bases left unmatched: 9. CDR1 is SGHTA, CDR2 FQGNSA, per germline. The CDR3 sequence is CASSLTGGNNNSPLHF. In DNA, the CDR3 is TGTGCCAGCAGTCTAACAGGGGGAAATAATAATTCACCCCTCCACTTT.

The chain is built from TRBV5-6 and TRBJ1-1; possible D gene TRBD1, 5 bases. This CDR3 contains 15 residues. The V gene's germline CDR1 is SGHDT and CDR2 YYEEEE. V lost 1 base and J lost 7, with 17 bases in between. The CDR3 loop is CASSLPHDRSGEAFF. Written as DNA, the CDR3 is TGTGCCAGCAGCTTGCCCCATGACAGATCGGGTGAAGCTTTCTTT.

The chain joins TRBV6-5 to TRBJ2-7; the D gene is possibly TRBD1 (8 bases). Germline loops: CDR1 MNHEY, CDR2 SVGAGI. This CDR3 is 14 amino acids long. Between the trimmed V and J ends, which lost 7 bases and 2 bases, there was a span of 15 bases. CDR3 sequence: CASKVQGGTYEQYF. Here the CDR3 DNA reads TGTGCCAGCAAAGTACAGGGGGGGACCTACGAGCAGTACTTC.

The rearrangement uses TRBV30 and TRBJ2-6; no reliable D call. The germline gives CDR1 GTSNPN, CDR2 SVGIG (reference sequence). The CDR3 loop spans 14 amino acids. The ends were cut back, 0 bases at V and 2 bases at J, with 5 bases in the middle. The CDR3 spells CAWSVSAGANVLTF. Here the CDR3 DNA reads TGTGCCTGGAGTGTATCTGCTGGGGCCAACGTCCTGACTTTC.

This chain links TRBV2 with TRBJ2-5; 9 bases align to TRBD1. The V gene's germline CDR1 is SNHLY and CDR2 FYNNEI. The ends lost 5 bases at V and 9 bases at J; junction bases unmatched: 10. The CDR3 spans 14 residues. In DNA form, the CDR3 reads TGTGCCAGCAGTAAAATCACAGGGGGCGCTGCCCAGTACTTC. Its protein is CASSKITGGAAQYF.

The chain links TRBV6-6 to TRBJ2-7, with D possibly matching TRBD1 (6 bases). CDR3 size: 16 residues. V lost 1 base to trimming and J lost 1 base, with 14 bases between them. Germline V lookup: CDR1 MNHNY, CDR2 SVGAGI (reference sequence). The CDR3 DNA is TGTGCCAGCAGTTACTATGGACAGCGAAGTTCCTACGAGCAGTACTTC. Translation gives CASSYYGQRSSYEQYF.

CDR3 bases: TGTGCCAGCAGAGAGCCAGACAGGGCGAACACTGAAGCTTTCTTT. Encoded protein: CASREPDRANTEAFF. The J gene is TRBJ1-1, the V gene TRBV6-1; 7 positions match TRBD1. V was clipped by 6 bases and J by 1 base; unmatched bases: 8. Germline lookup yields CDR1 MNHNS and CDR2 SASEGT. The CDR3 sequence is 15 residues long.

The chain combines TRBV5-1 with TRBJ2-7, with 9 bases matching TRBD1. Germline V gene data show CDR1 as SGHRS and CDR2 as YFSETQ. This CDR3 is 14 amino acids long. Germline trimming cut 4 bases from V and 4 bases from J; bases unmatched to any gene: 6. The CDR3 DNA reads TGCGCCAGCAGCATAGGGACAGGGCAATACGAGCAGTACTTC. As protein: CASSIGTGQYEQYF.

This clone showed up just once. The V gene is TRBV5-4, the J gene TRBJ1-2, with 8 nucleotides matching TRBD1. The CDR3 has 15 amino acids. Trimming cost V 3 bases and J 5 bases; bases outside gene matches: 9. The germline V gene encodes CDR1 SGHNT and CDR2 YYREEE (reference sequence). This chain's CDR3 is CASSSNSDRVYGYTF. For the CDR3, the DNA is TGTGCCAGCAGCTCGAATTCGGACAGGGTGTATGGCTACACCTTC.

The V gene is TRBV6-5, the J gene TRBJ1-1; D gene uncertain. The germline gives CDR1 MNHEY, CDR2 SVGAGI. The V gene lost 2 bases and the J gene lost 5 bases, with 12 bases spanning the gap. The CDR3 extends over 14 amino acids. The CDR3 nucleotides are TGTGCCAGCAGTTACAACCGGGAGAGGACTGAAGCTTTCTTT. Encoded protein: CASSYNRERTEAFF.

The chain employs TRBV4-1 and TRBJ2-7; TRBD1 matches 7 bases. Trimming cost V 4 bases and J 1 base; bases outside gene matches: 13. CDR3 size: 17 residues. Germline CDR1 and CDR2: MGHRA and YSYEKL. CDR3 protein: CASSPRQGSEKSYEQYF. In DNA form, the CDR3 reads TGCGCCAGCAGCCCTCGACAGGGCAGTGAGAAGTCCTACGAGCAGTACTTC.

This clone was counted a few times. The chain has TRBV2 and TRBJ1-2, with 10 bases fitting TRBD1. This CDR3 spans 14 amino acids. The ends lost 4 bases at V and 5 bases at J; junction bases unmatched: 4. Per the germline V gene, CDR1 is SNHLY and CDR2 is FYNNEI. The CDR3 DNA sequence: TGTGCCAGCAGTGGACAGGGGGCAGGGTATGGCTACACCTTC. Translation: CASSGQGAGYGYTF.

This clone appeared a single time. The J gene is TRBJ2-5, the V gene TRBV7-6; D remains ambiguous. This CDR3 contains 16 residues. Germline V gene lookup returns CDR1 SGHVS and CDR2 FNYEAQ. V lost 2 bases, J lost 4 bases, and 17 bases lay in between. For the CDR3, the DNA is TGTGCCAGCAGCTTATGGTCCGGCGGTTCTGGAGAGACCCAGTACTTC. Translation gives CASSLWSGGSGETQYF.

The chain joins TRBV5-1 to TRBJ2-5; 7 nucleotides match TRBD2. The trim removed 0 bases at V and 2 bases at J, leaving 4 bases unmatched. The CDR3 runs to 15 residues. Germline CDR1 and CDR2: SGHRS and YFSETQ. The DNA for the CDR3 is TGCGCCAGCAGCTTGGCGGGGGGAACACAAGAGACCCAGTACTTC. Translating it yields CASSLAGGTQETQYF.

The rearrangement uses TRBV6-5 and TRBJ2-7; D possibly corresponds to TRBD2 (6 bases). The CDR3 extends over 13 amino acids. V lost 5 bases, J lost 3 bases, and 11 bases lay in between. The V gene's germline CDR1 is MNHEY and CDR2 SVGAGI. CDR3 DNA sequence: TGTGCCAGCAGTCCGGGAGAGGTCTACGAGCAGTACTTC. This translates into CASSPGEVYEQYF.

The rearrangement uses TRBV12-5 and TRBJ1-2; tentatively, D is TRBD1 (6 bases). V lost 2 bases and J lost 5, with 9 bases in between. The CDR3 sequence is 13 residues long. Germline V gives CDR1 LGHNT, CDR2 FRNRAP. The CDR3 bases are TGTGCTAGTGGTTTGTGGACAGCTTATGGCTACACCTTC. Its protein is CASGLWTAYGYTF.

Here the CDR3 reads CASSSPGGEGTEAFF. For the CDR3, the DNA is TGTGCCAGCAGTTCCCCGGGTGGTGAGGGTACTGAAGCTTTCTTT. This chain connects TRBV28 to TRBJ1-1, with D hard to call. The CDR3 loop spans 15 amino acids. Trimming cost V 4 bases and J 5 bases, with 17 bases left between them. Germline lookup yields CDR1 MDHEN and CDR2 SYDVKM.

This clone was counted a few times. The rearrangement joins TRBV9 to TRBJ2-3; D remains ambiguous. This CDR3 is 11 amino acids long. Germline V lookup: CDR1 SGDLS, CDR2 YYNGEE. V was clipped by 4 bases and J by 3 bases, with 3 bases between them. DNA of the CDR3: TGTGCCAGCAGCACTACAGATACGCAGTATTTT. Its translation: CASSTTDTQYF.

The table lists this clone with a few counts. The genes are TRBV27 and TRBJ1-1; 11 positions agree with TRBD1. This CDR3 contains 13 residues. Germline CDR1 is MNHEY and CDR2 is SMNVEV (reference sequence). Trimming removed 5 bases from V and 7 bases from J; junction bases left unmatched: 3. The CDR3 is CASSLGTGGEAFF. In nucleotides, the CDR3 is TGTGCCAGCAGTCTCGGGACAGGGGGTGAAGCTTTCTTT.

The chain uses TRBV5-1 and TRBJ1-1; maybe TRBD1 (6 bases). Trimming took 1 base from V and 3 from J, leaving 10 bases between them. CDR3 length equals 14 residues. CDR1 and CDR2 from the germline V gene are SGHRS and YFSETQ. The DNA of the CDR3 is TGCGCCAGCAGCTTGATACAGGGAGACACTGAAGCTTTCTTT. Amino acids: CASSLIQGDTEAFF.

The chain joins TRBV9 to TRBJ1-2, with TRBD1 identical over 7 bases. The V and J ends lost 3 bases and 4 bases, in that order; junction bases with no gene match: 9. Germline V lookup: CDR1 SGDLS, CDR2 YYNGEE. The CDR3 sequence is 15 residues long. In DNA form, the CDR3 reads TGTGCCAGCAGCGCCGCCGGGACAGTGCTCTATGGCTACACCTTC. It yields the protein CASSAAGTVLYGYTF.

The genes are TRBV2 and TRBJ2-7, with unresolved D. The CDR3 is 11 residues long. Trimming pared 4 bases from V and 4 bases from J, leaving 5 bases between. CDR1 and CDR2 (germline): SNHLY, FYNNEI. Here the CDR3 reads CASSARYEQYF. The CDR3 DNA reads as TGTGCCAGCAGTGCGAGGTACGAGCAGTACTTC.

The sample holds a few counts of this clone. The V call is TRBV30, the J call TRBJ1-3; D not resolved. V shed 3 bases and J shed 3 bases, with 15 bases lying between them. This CDR3 is 15 amino acids long. The V gene's germline CDR1 is GTSNPN and CDR2 SVGIG (reference sequence). CDR3 nucleotide sequence: TGTGCCTGGAGGCCGGCCGGCGGGTATGGAAACACCATATATTTT. Translated: CAWRPAGGYGNTIYF.

This clone was seen a few times. The J gene is TRBJ1-2, the V gene TRBV4-1, with 10 bases lining up with TRBD1. Unmatched junction bases numbered 2, after V lost 1 base and J lost 9 bases. The CDR3 runs to 13 residues. Germline V gene data show CDR1 as MGHRA and CDR2 as YSYEKL. CDR3 bases: TGCGCCAGCAGCCAAGGACAGGGGGCGAGCTACACCTTC. Translated, it gives CASSQGQGASYTF.

The rearrangement uses TRBV5-1 and TRBJ2-1; 8 nucleotides align to TRBD1. This CDR3 contains 14 residues. The germline V gene has CDR1 SGHRS and CDR2 YFSETQ. V shed 2 bases, J shed 6 bases, and the junction held 4 bases outside the gene matches. The CDR3 region is CASSFQTGGNEQFF. CDR3 nucleotides: TGCGCCAGCAGCTTCCAAACAGGGGGCAATGAGCAGTTCTTC. Variable domain in full (rest from reference TRBV5-1 and TRBJ2-1): KAGVTQTPRYLIKTRGQQVTLSCSPISGHRSVSWYQQTPGQGLQFLFEYFSETQRNKGNFPGRFSGRQFSNSRSEMNVSTLELGDSALYLCASSFQTGGNEQFFGPGTRLTVL.